The present T cell receptor (beta chain) was sequenced within a study of yellow fever vaccine responses in identical twins. Study-level points and caveats: After vaccination, twins' T cell response reportedly seemed partly convergent, partly personalized.

Notes on this clonotype: Its antigen remains unidentified.

The CDR3 extends over 17 amino acids. Germline lookup yields CDR1 DFQATT and CDR2 SNEGSKA (reference sequence). V dropped 1 base and J dropped 0; count of bases not matched to a gene: 5. Using its own MiXCR run on the RT-PCR reads, TCRdb lists one record per CDR3 protein. The table shows 13,000 to 15,000 distinct CDR3 sequences, with less than 85% occurring only once. This receptor was obtained from a woman aged 18-29 years who received the yellow fever vaccine. The input for sequencing was T cells from blood (PBMCs), unsorted or a sorted subset (not recorded which), taken before or after yellow fever vaccination (not recorded which). The genes are TRBV20-1 and TRBJ2-1; 11 bases agree with TRBD2. In DNA form, the CDR3 reads TGCAGTGCTAGAGTATCTAGCGGGGGGTTCTCCTACAATGAGCAGTTCTTC. It encodes CSARVSSGGFSYNEQFF.